These 25 T cell receptor beta chains were sequenced from one sample in a study of cytomegalovirus exposure and HLA in healthy donors. In the PCR, 60 Vbeta and 13 Jbeta primers were used. Generated by immunoSEQ multiplex PCR, the TCRdb table keeps only in-frame clones and is missing some. The table includes 150,000 to 200,000 clones, roughly 80% detected once. Sequenced input: PBMCs. All receptors derive from a man aged 25 to 45 in good health and CMV-seronegative.

The chain recombines TRBV19 with TRBJ1-2; TRBD1 is a possible D gene (5 bases). The CDR3 length is 14 residues. Germline assignment: CDR1 LNHDA and CDR2 SQIVND (reference sequence). Trimming cost V 3 bases and J 8 bases, with 16 bases left between them. DNA for the CDR3: TGTGCCAGTAGTATTTTGCTGGGGCAGGCGGGCTACACCTTC. It encodes CASSILLGQAGYTF.

The rearrangement joins TRBV5-1 to TRBJ2-1, with 10 bases identical to TRBD2. The CDR3 is 19 residues long. V shed 4 bases, J shed 5 bases, and the junction held 18 bases outside the gene matches. CDR1 SGHRS and CDR2 YFSETQ come from the germline V gene. The CDR3 DNA reads TGCGCCAGCAGCCCACCGGGACTAGCGATCTTCCAAAGGGACAATGAGCAGTTCTTC. The encoded protein is CASSPPGLAIFQRDNEQFF.

The genes are TRBV15 and TRBJ2-7; D perhaps matches TRBD2 (6 bases). V lost 1 base, J lost 0 bases, and 10 bases lay in between. Looked up from germline, CDR1 is LNHNV and CDR2 is YYDKDF (reference sequence). The length of the CDR3 is 15 residues. The CDR3 region is CATSRGAGPSYEQYF. The DNA for the CDR3 is TGTGCCACCAGCAGAGGGGCGGGGCCCTCCTACGAGCAGTACTTC.

The V and J genes are TRBV19 and TRBJ2-1, with a possible D match to TRBD1 (6 bases). Germline CDR1 and CDR2: LNHDA and SQIVND (reference sequence). Trimming removed 11 bases from V and 6 bases from J, with 17 bases in between. The CDR3 sequence is 13 residues long. CDR3 nucleotides: TGTGCCGTACTAGGGGGAGTTGGCAATGAGCAGTTCTTC. Translated, it gives CAVLGGVGNEQFF.

This chain links TRBV5-1 with TRBJ2-7; 8 nucleotides align to TRBD1. The CDR3 is 18 residues long. The trim removed 4 bases at V and 7 bases at J, leaving 22 bases unmatched. Germline V gene data show CDR1 as SGHRS and CDR2 as YFSETQ. CDR3: CASSQRDRPLGGLGEQYF. The DNA of the CDR3 is TGCGCCAGCAGCCAACGGGACAGGCCTCTCGGGGGTTTGGGGGAGCAGTACTTC.

The chain is built from TRBV5-4 and TRBJ2-5, with TRBD1 matching over 7 bases. The end of the DNA fits TRBJ2-7 better, so the J call may be wrong. The length of the CDR3 is 12 residues. CDR1 SGHNT and CDR2 YYREEE come from the germline V gene (reference sequence). The CDR3 loop is CASSQQGYEQYF. The CDR3 DNA sequence: TGTGCCAGCAGCCAACAGGGGTACGAGCAGTACTTC.

The gene calls are TRBV13 and TRBJ1-2; 9 bases align to TRBD1. Germline CDR1 is PRHDT and CDR2 is FYEKMQ (reference sequence). The CDR3 runs 13 residues. Unmatched junction bases numbered 7, after V lost 8 bases and J lost 6 bases. CDR3 residues: CASRDRVGHGYTF. Here the CDR3 DNA reads TGTGCCAGCCGGGACAGGGTGGGCCATGGCTACACCTTC.

CDR3 bases: TGTGCCAGTAGTCCTTCGTGGGGGGGGAGCAATCAGCCCCAGCATTTT. Translated: CASSPSWGGSNQPQHF. The gene calls are TRBV19 and TRBJ1-5; tentative D call: TRBD1 (5 bases). Germline lookup yields CDR1 LNHDA and CDR2 SQIVND (reference sequence). The CDR3 is 16 residues long. V was clipped by 5 bases and J by 1 base, with 15 bases between them.

The chain links TRBV5-4 to TRBJ2-1; maybe TRBD2 (5 bases). V was cut by 0 bases and J by 2 bases, with 12 bases left in between. From germline, CDR1 is SGHNT and CDR2 YYREEE (reference sequence). CDR3 length: 16 amino acids. CDR3 in amino acids: CASSLDYAEAYNEQFF. The CDR3 region has the DNA TGTGCCAGCAGCTTGGATTACGCGGAGGCCTACAATGAGCAGTTCTTC.

The J gene is TRBJ1-1, the V gene TRBV4-3, with D perhaps matching TRBD1 (5 bases). The length of the CDR3 is 13 residues. Trimming removed 9 bases from V and 5 bases from J, with 16 bases in between. Germline V gene data show CDR1 as LGHNA and CDR2 as YSLEER. The CDR3 bases are TGCGCCAGTAGATTCGGGGAGGGGACTGAAGCTTTCTTT. Residues: CASRFGEGTEAFF.

For the CDR3, the DNA is TGTGCCAGCAGCGTAATCAGGGGATACGAGCAGTACTTC. It yields the protein CASSVIRGYEQYF. V is TRBV7-6 and J is TRBJ2-7; D possibly corresponds to TRBD1 (6 bases). The CDR3 has 13 residues. Germline CDR1 reads SGHVS; CDR2 reads FNYEAQ. The germline V and J ends were trimmed by 5 bases and 4 bases, with 12 bases remaining between them. The variable domain in full, with the rest retrieved from reference TRBV7-6 and TRBJ2-7, is GAGVSQSPRYKVTKRGQDVALRCDPISGHVSLYWYRQALGQGPEFLTYFNYEAQQDKSGLPNDRFSAERPEGSISTLTIQRTEQRDSAMYRCASSVIRGYEQYFGPGTRLTVT.

The chain is built from TRBV7-3 and TRBJ2-2; D possibly corresponds to TRBD1 (6 bases). Germline CDR1 SGHTA, CDR2 FQGTGA. V was cut by 5 bases and J by 6 bases, with 10 bases left in between. This CDR3 has 13 residues. The CDR3 sequence is CASSTGYPGELFF. The DNA of the CDR3 is TGTGCCAGCAGCACAGGGTACCCCGGGGAGCTGTTTTTT.

In this sample, this clone turned up once. The junction departs from the called germline gene at one end, perhaps through a read error. V and J are TRBV4-3 and TRBJ2-7, with 12 bases aligning to TRBD1. The CDR3 loop spans 15 amino acids. CDR1 LGHNA and CDR2 YSLEER come from the germline V gene. CDR3 in DNA: TGCGCCAGCAGCCAGGCCGGGACAGGGGGCTACGGGCAGTACTTC. It encodes CASSQAGTGGYGQYF.

The chain carries TRBV30 and TRBJ2-7; D possibly corresponds to TRBD1 (5 bases). The CDR3 runs to 14 residues. Trimming cost V 1 base and J 2 bases, with 12 bases left between them. Germline-derived CDR1 and CDR2 are GTSNPN and SVGIG (reference sequence). The CDR3 sequence is CAWSADTPAYEQYF. The CDR3 nucleotides read TGTGCCTGGAGTGCGGACACTCCGGCCTACGAGCAGTACTTC. The whole variable domain, remainder taken from reference TRBV30 and TRBJ2-7, is SQTIHQWPATLVQPVGSPLSLECTVEGTSNPNLYWYRQAAGRGLQLLFYSVGIGQISSEVPQNLSASRPQDRQFILSSKKLLLSDSGFYLCAWSADTPAYEQYFGPGTRLTVT.

The chain recombines TRBV15 with TRBJ1-3; D not certain. The CDR3 loop spans 15 amino acids. CDR1 and CDR2 from the germline V gene are LNHNV and YYDKDF (reference sequence). Trimming shortened V by 0 bases and J by 0 bases, and 6 bases separated the two germline ends. The DNA for the CDR3 is TGTGCCACCAGCAGAGAGCGTGGCTCTGGAAACACCATATATTTT. Residues: CATSRERGSGNTIYF.

V is TRBV20-1 and J is TRBJ2-1; D unclear. The CDR3 contains 10 residues. Germline V gene sequence: CDR1 DFQATT, CDR2 SNEGSKA (reference sequence). Trimming took 4 bases from V and 8 from J, leaving 6 bases between them. DNA of the CDR3: TGCAGTGCTACAGTGGATGAGCAGTTCTTC. This encodes CSATVDEQFF.

The V call is TRBV28, the J call TRBJ2-7, with D maybe TRBD1 (6 bases). V was shortened by 5 bases and J by 3 bases, with 20 bases between the two germline ends. Germline CDR1 MDHEN, CDR2 SYDVKM. This CDR3 is 16 amino acids long. The CDR3 protein is CASSPVRGASDYEQYF. In DNA form, the CDR3 reads TGTGCCAGCAGTCCCGTCAGGGGTGCTTCCGACTACGAGCAGTACTTC.

This clone appeared a single time. This chain uses TRBV7-9 with TRBJ2-7; D possibly corresponds to TRBD2 (6 bases). This CDR3 comprises 14 residues. Per germline, CDR1 SEHNR and CDR2 FQNEAQ (reference sequence). The germline V and J ends were trimmed by 4 bases and 3 bases, with 13 bases remaining between them. The CDR3 reads CASSSGEDFYEQYF. CDR3 nucleotide sequence: TGTGCCAGCAGCTCCGGGGAGGACTTCTACGAGCAGTACTTC. Together with reference TRBV7-9 and TRBJ2-7, the CDR3 gives the full variable domain: DTGVSQNPRHKITKRGQNVTFRCDPISEHNRLYWYRQTLGQGPEFLTYFQNEAQLEKSRLLSDRFSAERPKGSFSTLEIQRTEQGDSAMYLCASSSGEDFYEQYFGPGTRLTVT.

V is TRBV6-1 and J is TRBJ1-3; a weak D match, TRBD1 (5 bases). The CDR3 is made up of 14 amino acids. Trimming pared 4 bases from V and 4 bases from J, leaving 11 bases between. Germline-derived CDR1 and CDR2 are MNHNS and SASEGT. The CDR3 here is CASSAGPGGNTIYF. The CDR3 DNA reads TGTGCCAGCAGTGCAGGGCCCGGCGGAAACACCATATATTTT.

This chain joins TRBV29-1 and TRBJ1-2, with TRBD1 identical over 8 bases. The germline gives CDR1 SQVTM, CDR2 ANQGSEA. The CDR3 extends over 14 amino acids. With V trimmed by 6 bases and J by 0 bases, 6 bases remained unmatched. This CDR3 is CSVTGGHSNYGYTF. The CDR3 DNA is TGCAGCGTCACAGGGGGGCACTCTAACTATGGCTACACCTTC.

The chain couples TRBV7-2 to TRBJ2-1, with 8 bases identical to TRBD2. This CDR3 comprises 16 residues. CDR1 is SGHTA and CDR2 is FQGNSA in the germline V gene. J lost 5 bases, V lost 4 bases, and 10 bases had no gene match. The DNA of the CDR3 is TGTGCCAGCAGCTCCGGGGGGGCAACGGGGAACAATGAGCAGTTCTTC. This sequence encodes CASSSGGATGNNEQFF.

J is TRBJ2-1 and V is TRBV9; D unclear. In germline, CDR1 is SGDLS, CDR2 YYNGEE. Deletions cut 3 bases from V and 0 bases from J, with 7 bases between. The CDR3 has 14 residues. CDR3 protein: CASSGRSSYNEQFF. The CDR3 bases are TGTGCCAGCAGCGGAAGGAGCTCCTACAATGAGCAGTTCTTC.

The gene calls are TRBV30 and TRBJ1-4; 12 positions agree with TRBD1. Per the germline V gene, CDR1 is GTSNPN and CDR2 is SVGIG (reference sequence). The ends lost 4 bases at V and 8 bases at J; junction bases unmatched: 2. The CDR3 covers 13 residues. The CDR3 loop reads CAWTGTGGEKLFF. For the CDR3, the DNA is TGTGCCTGGACCGGGACAGGGGGCGAAAAACTGTTTTTT.

A remark on this clone: Relative to the germline gene, one junction end is altered; a read error may explain this. The chain combines TRBV6-9 with TRBJ2-3; unclear D gene. Germline CDR1 MNHGY, CDR2 SVAAGI. CDR3 length: 14 amino acids. In DNA, the CDR3 is TGTGCCAGCAACCCAACACCTCGCACAGATACGCGGTATTTT. Encoded protein: CASNPTPRTDTRYF.

V gene TRBV28 combines with J gene TRBJ2-1; D is perhaps TRBD2 (5 bases). CDR1 is MDHEN, CDR2 SYDVKM, per germline. The CDR3 length is 16 residues. Deletions cut 6 bases from V and 0 bases from J, with 15 bases between. The CDR3 is CASSPWESDSYNEQFF. CDR3 DNA sequence: TGTGCCAGCAGCCCTTGGGAGTCTGACTCCTACAATGAGCAGTTCTTC.